Below, 21 T cell receptor beta chains from the same sample are listed, as sequenced in a study of regulatory T cells in long-lasting Graves disease. Building the TCR beta libraries relied on iRepertoire HTBI primers, and CDR3 regions underwent Arm-PCR. From the multiplex PCR reads, TCRdb called clonotypes with MiXCR, one entry per CDR3 protein. The sample has more than 300,000 distinct CDR3 sequences; approximately 25% are singletons. The time point here: persistent/refractory GD, antithyroid drugs over 5 years with positive TRAb. Making the TCR library involved RNA that had been extracted from PBMCs. The material sequenced was peripheral blood mononuclear cells (PBMCs), taken when the disease was refractory, from a patient treated with antithyroid drugs. The receptor set was obtained from a woman aged 40-49 years with Graves disease.

This clonotype was seen many times. The DNA for the CDR3 is TGCAGTGCTAGTCGCGGGCAGAGCTCCTATAATTCACCCCTCCACTTT. Translating gives CSASRGQSSYNSPLHF. This chain uses TRBV20-1 with TRBJ1-6, with no clear D. The germline CDR1 and CDR2 sequences are DFQATT and SNEGSKA (reference sequence). V lost 3 bases to trimming and J lost 0 bases, with 12 bases between them. There are 16 residues in the CDR3.

This clonotype was seen a few times. The chain is built from TRBV28 and TRBJ1-6; D remains unclear. CDR3 length: 13 residues. Germline V CDR1 and CDR2: MDHEN, SYDVKM. V lost 2 bases, J lost 10 bases, and 9 bases lay in between. The CDR3 protein is CASSLVTDSPLHF. Here the CDR3 DNA reads TGTGCCAGCAGTTTAGTGACTGACTCACCCCTCCACTTT.

This clonotype has more than one count but fewer than ten. The rearrangement uses TRBV25-1 and TRBJ2-2; D remains unclear. The CDR3 runs to 14 residues. Germline CDR1 MGHDK, CDR2 SYGVNS. The V gene lost 8 bases and the J gene lost 0 bases, with 10 bases spanning the gap. The CDR3 here is CASELGANTGELFF. The CDR3 DNA follows: TGTGCCAGCGAGTTGGGCGCGAACACCGGGGAGCTGTTTTTT.

This clonotype occurred a few times. The rearrangement uses TRBV9 and TRBJ1-3; 7 nucleotides agree with TRBD1. The germline V gene has CDR1 SGDLS and CDR2 YYNGEE. With 0 bases clipped from V and 4 bases from J, the junction kept 7 bases outside the gene matches. This CDR3 has 16 residues. CDR3 residues: CASSVEGQRGGNTIYF. The CDR3 DNA is TGTGCCAGCAGCGTAGAGGGACAGCGAGGGGGAAACACCATATATTTT.

This clonotype was seen just once. This chain connects TRBV5-6 to TRBJ2-2; 10 nucleotides line up with TRBD1. Trimming removed 0 bases from V and 5 bases from J; junction bases left unmatched: 7. The V gene's germline CDR1 is SGHDT and CDR2 YYEEEE. The CDR3 has 17 residues. The CDR3 DNA follows: TGTGCCAGCAGCTTGGTCATGGGACAGGGGACGACCGGGGAGCTGTTTTTT. Residues: CASSLVMGQGTTGELFF.

The rearrangement links TRBV20-1 to TRBJ1-2; D is uncertain. The germline V gene encodes CDR1 DFQATT and CDR2 SNEGSKA (reference sequence). This CDR3 is 14 amino acids long. V was trimmed by 0 bases and J by 1 base, leaving 9 bases between them. CDR3 sequence reads: CSARDSQLNYGYTF. DNA of the CDR3: TGCAGTGCTAGAGATAGCCAGCTTAACTATGGCTACACCTTC.

This clonotype came up many times. The V gene is TRBV28, the J gene TRBJ2-7; D not resolved. The germline V gene encodes CDR1 MDHEN and CDR2 SYDVKM. The CDR3 extends over 13 amino acids. Trimming took off 8 bases at V and 0 bases at J, with 11 bases between the two ends. The DNA for the CDR3 is TGTGCCAGCGGGAACTACGTCTCCTACGAGCAGTACTTC. Amino acids: CASGNYVSYEQYF. The complete variable domain, with remaining parts taken from reference TRBV28 and TRBJ2-7, reads DVKVTQSSRYLVKRTGEKVFLECVQDMDHENMFWYRQDPGLGLRLIYFSYDVKMKEKGDIPEGYSVSREKKERFSLILESASTNQTSMYLCASGNYVSYEQYFGPGTRLTVT.

This clonotype was seen a few times. The chain recombines TRBV19 with TRBJ1-5; D gene unclear. CDR1 and CDR2 (germline): LNHDA, SQIVND (reference sequence). Trimming took off 10 bases at V and 2 bases at J, with 12 bases between the two ends. The CDR3 has 13 amino acids. The CDR3 DNA is TGTGCCACTAGAAGTAGTGGCAATCAGCCCCAGCATTTT. It encodes CATRSSGNQPQHF.

V is TRBV7-9 and J is TRBJ2-2; 9 bases fit TRBD1. The germline V gene has CDR1 SEHNR and CDR2 FQNEAQ (reference sequence). Losses at the gene ends were 2 bases for V and 4 bases for J; bases not matched to a gene: 14. This CDR3 contains 19 residues. CDR3 protein: CASSLFNRGLSPSTGELFF. CDR3 nucleotide sequence: TGTGCCAGCAGCTTATTTAACAGGGGGCTTTCCCCGAGCACCGGGGAGCTGTTTTTT. Complete variable domain (other parts from reference TRBV7-9 and TRBJ2-2): DTGVSQNPRHKITKRGQNVTFRCDPISEHNRLYWYRQTLGQGPEFLTYFQNEAQLEKSRLLSDRFSAERPKGSFSTLEIQRTEQGDSAMYLCASSLFNRGLSPSTGELFFGEGSRLTVL.

This chain connects TRBV29-1 to TRBJ2-7, with D perhaps matching TRBD1 or TRBD2 (5 bases each). Trimming took 5 bases from V and 2 from J, leaving 19 bases between them. The CDR3 extends over 15 amino acids. The germline CDR1 and CDR2 sequences are SQVTM and ANQGSEA. The CDR3 loop reads CSVLGVSNFTYEQYF. The CDR3 bases are TGCAGCGTTTTGGGGGTCAGCAACTTCACCTACGAGCAGTACTTC.

This clonotype was seen ten or more times. The J gene is TRBJ2-5, the V gene TRBV9; tentative D call: TRBD1 (5 bases). Between the trimmed V and J ends, which lost 2 bases and 2 bases, there was a span of 7 bases. The CDR3 spans 13 residues. Looked up from germline, CDR1 is SGDLS and CDR2 is YYNGEE. Written as DNA, the CDR3 is TGTGCCAGCAGCGTCACAGGACAAGAGACCCAGTACTTC. It encodes CASSVTGQETQYF.

Only a few counts were recorded for this clonotype. This CDR3 is CASQGANTIYF. In DNA form, the CDR3 reads TGTGCCAGCCAGGGGGCAAACACCATATATTTT. The chain combines TRBV25-1 with TRBJ1-3; 8 bases map to TRBD1. The CDR3 is 11 residues long. V shed 8 bases, J shed 6 bases, and the junction held 0 bases outside the gene matches. Germline loops: CDR1 MGHDK, CDR2 SYGVNS.

The CDR3 DNA sequence: TGTGCCAGCAGTGGGACAACGTACAATGAGCAGTTCTTC. This translates into CASSGTTYNEQFF. This sequence joins TRBV28 and TRBJ2-1; D perhaps matches TRBD1 (6 bases). Trimming took off 5 bases at V and 4 bases at J, with 9 bases between the two ends. Germline V lookup: CDR1 MDHEN, CDR2 SYDVKM. The CDR3 is 13 residues long. Full variable domain (remainder filled in from reference TRBV28 and TRBJ2-1): DVKVTQSSRYLVKRTGEKVFLECVQDMDHENMFWYRQDPGLGLRLIYFSYDVKMKEKGDIPEGYSVSREKKERFSLILESASTNQTSMYLCASSGTTYNEQFFGPGTRLTVL.

This clonotype was found many times. The chain couples TRBV28 to TRBJ1-5; D gene unclear. V dropped 1 base and J dropped 4 bases, with 11 bases sitting between them. There are 15 residues in the CDR3. Per the germline V gene, CDR1 is MDHEN and CDR2 is SYDVKM. This CDR3 is CASSLSRRSNQPQHF. The CDR3, as DNA: TGTGCCAGCAGTTTATCCAGGCGCTCTAATCAGCCCCAGCATTTT. Full variable domain (remainder filled in from reference TRBV28 and TRBJ1-5): DVKVTQSSRYLVKRTGEKVFLECVQDMDHENMFWYRQDPGLGLRLIYFSYDVKMKEKGDIPEGYSVSREKKERFSLILESASTNQTSMYLCASSLSRRSNQPQHFGDGTRLSIL.

The chain joins TRBV28 to TRBJ1-4; no definite D call. CDR1 and CDR2 from the germline V gene are MDHEN and SYDVKM. Trimming removed 4 bases at V and 8 bases at J, with 8 bases between. The CDR3 is 12 residues long. CDR3 bases: TGTGCCAGCAGTTGGCGGGCCGAAAAACTGTTTTTT. It is translated as CASSWRAEKLFF.

In this sample, this clonotype turned up many times. The V and J genes are TRBV11-2 and TRBJ2-1; TRBD2 matches 10 bases. This CDR3 has 15 amino acids. The junction had 8 bases not matched to a gene; V was cut back by 4 bases and J by 8 bases. Germline lookup yields CDR1 SGHAT and CDR2 FQNNGV. CDR3 DNA sequence: TGTGCCAGCAGCTCCCCTAGCGGGAGTTCTTATGAGCAGTTCTTC. This sequence encodes CASSSPSGSSYEQFF.

This clonotype was seen a few times. The V and J genes are TRBV19 and TRBJ1-2; 9 nucleotides match TRBD1. This CDR3 spans 16 amino acids. Germline V gene sequence: CDR1 LNHDA, CDR2 SQIVND (reference sequence). Losses at the gene ends were 6 bases for V and 6 bases for J; bases not matched to a gene: 14. CDR3 DNA: TGTGCCAGTAGAACTTACCGGGACAGGGAAGTTGATGGCTACACCTTC. This gives the protein CASRTYRDREVDGYTF.

Details on this clonotype: The junction differs from germline at one of its ends, possibly a read error. The chain employs TRBV9 and TRBJ2-7; TRBD2 agrees at 7 bases. CDR1 is SGDLS and CDR2 is YYNGEE in the germline V gene. The length of the CDR3 is 15 residues. CDR3 residues: CASSVDAGDSHEQYF. The CDR3 DNA follows: TGTGCCAGCAGCGTAGACGCGGGAGACTCCCACGAGCAGTACTTC.

The sample holds many counts of this clonotype. This chain connects TRBV6-1 to TRBJ2-7; D gene unclear. V was shortened by 6 bases and J by 2 bases, with 17 bases between the two germline ends. Germline assignment: CDR1 MNHNS and CDR2 SASEGT. This CDR3 has 15 residues. This CDR3 is CASSDFLDGAYEQYF. The DNA of the CDR3 is TGTGCCAGCAGCGACTTCCTTGACGGCGCCTACGAGCAGTACTTC.

This rearrangement joins TRBV12-3 or TRBV12-4 to TRBJ2-1, with 12 bases matching TRBD2. CDR3 length: 15 residues. After removal of 8 bases from V and 4 bases from J, the junction contained 6 bases not matched to a gene. CDR3 in DNA: TGTGCCAGCCTCTCCGGGACTAGCGGGTACAATGAGCAGTTCTTC. Protein: CASLSGTSGYNEQFF.

Turning to this clonotype: This likely reflects a read error, since a far larger clone is one base away. The rearrangement joins TRBV6-9 to TRBJ2-7, with 7 bases aligning to TRBD2. This CDR3 spans 15 amino acids. Germline V gene sequence: CDR1 MNHGY, CDR2 SVAAGI. V lost 3 bases, J lost 5 bases, and 10 bases stayed unmatched. The CDR3 nucleotides read TGTGCCAGCAGTTACAGCTCTAGCGGATCCCACGAGCAGTACTTC. Its protein product is CASSYSSSGSHEQYF.